This TCR beta chain was profiled in a study of control samples from healthy donors and cancer patients. Germline lookup yields CDR1 PRHDT and CDR2 FYEKMQ (reference sequence). Trimming removed 2 bases from V and 4 bases from J; junction bases left unmatched: 3. The CDR3 consists of 15 residues. TCRdb's table, derived via immunoSEQ multiplex PCR, lists solely in-frame clones and lacks some. The sample records 400,000 to 500,000 clones, roughly 90% being singletons. This TCR derives from a middle-aged man with head and neck cancer. The chain carries TRBV13 and TRBJ2-7, with 12 nucleotides matching TRBD1. Source material: PBMCs. The CDR3 sequence is CASSLQGQGAYEQYF. In DNA, the CDR3 is TGTGCCAGCAGCTTACAGGGACAGGGGGCTTACGAGCAGTACTTC.